This TCR beta chain was sequenced during a study of blood T cell repertoires in COVID-19. The CDR3 consists of 15 residues. The V gene's germline CDR1 is SGHNT and CDR2 YYREEE (reference sequence). V shed 4 bases, J shed 3 bases, and the junction held 4 bases outside the gene matches. Under the authors' procedure: By means of reference gene primer amplification, nucleated cell counts were estimated. The table came from immunoSEQ multiplex PCR; TCRdb's copy has only in-frame clones and leaves some out. V and J calls and clone size are copied from that table; D and trimming were computed from the DNA. The sample shows about 120,000 clones, roughly 89% of them seen only once.

The chain carries TRBV5-4 and TRBJ2-5; 12 positions agree with TRBD2. The sequencing sample was made of peripheral blood. This TCR was recovered from a human donor with acute or convalescent COVID-19. The donor label of this sample is uncertain. CDR3 sequence (DNA): TGTGCCAGCAGCGAACGGACTAGCGGGGAAGAGACCCAGTACTTC. Its translation: CASSERTSGEETQYF.